This is a list of T cell receptor beta chains from one sample in a study of CD8 T cells in ankylosing spondylitis. TCRdb fed the 5' RACE reads into MiXCR, producing one record per CDR3 protein. The table includes 150,000 to 200,000 distinct CDR3 sequences, around 10% detected once. The sequenced sample was blood, either unsorted or a sorted T cell fraction (not recorded which). The receptors originated from a male donor with ankylosing spondylitis or in good health (not recorded which). Both conserved end residues are part of each CDR3. D genes are given only for firm matches. Clone size appears in some rows only: once, few, many, or a class for an expanded clone.

TRBV11-2	NA	TRBJ2-5	NA	TGTGCCAGCAGCTTATTGGGACAAGGGGGAGGCGAGACCCAGTACTTC	CASSLLGQGGGETQYF
TRBV10-3	NA	TRBJ1-2	many	TGTGCCATCAGTGATGAAGGTTCTGGTAACTATGGCTACACCTTC	CAISDEGSGNYGYTF
TRBV5-1	NA	TRBJ1-2	many	TGCGCCAGCAGCTATCCGGGCCGTAATCCGACTAACTATGGCTACACCTTC	CASSYPGRNPTNYGYTF
TRBV10-3	TRBD2	TRBJ2-1	many	TGTGCCATCAGGGGGACTAGCGGGGGGGCACACGAGCAGTTCTTC	CAIRGTSGGAHEQFF
TRBV7-2	NA	TRBJ1-2	few	TGTGCCAGCAGCTTAGCGGGGGTTAACTATGGCTACACCTTC	CASSLAGVNYGYTF
TRBV20-1	NA	TRBJ2-1	few	TGCAGTGCTAGAGATTCGGAGGGCGCGGGGTACAATGAGCAGTTCTTC	CSARDSEGAGYNEQFF
TRBV20-1	TRBD2	TRBJ2-5	many	TGCAGTGCTAATCTAGCGGGAGGATTCCAAGAGACCCAGTACTTC	CSANLAGGFQETQYF
TRBV5-1	TRBD1	TRBJ2-3	few	TGCGCCAGCAGCTCCCGACAGGGGGCAGATACGCAGTATTTT	CASSSRQGADTQYF
TRBV7-2	TRBD2	TRBJ2-7	few	TGTGCCAGCAGCTTTGGGACTAGCGGGAGAGATTACGAGCAGTACTTC	CASSFGTSGRDYEQYF
TRBV11-3	TRBD1	TRBJ2-7	NA	TGTGCCAGCAGCTTACACAGGGGGAGCTACGAGCAGTACTTC	CASSLHRGSYEQYF
TRBV14	TRBD2	TRBJ2-4	many	TGTGCCAGCACGGGACTAGCGGAAGGTATAGCCAAAAACATTCAGTACTTC	CASTGLAEGIAKNIQYF
TRBV3-1	NA	TRBJ1-2	NA	TGTGCCAGCAGAGACAGCGTCCTCTCTAACTATGGCTACACCTTC	CASRDSVLSNYGYTF
TRBV7-8	TRBD2	TRBJ2-2	many	TGTGCCAGCAGCCAAGGGACTAGCGGGAGTACCGGGGAGCTGTTTTTT	CASSQGTSGSTGELFF
TRBV5-6	TRBD2	TRBJ2-1	many	TGTGCCAGCAGCTTCCTAGCGGGTAACTCCTACAATGAGCAGTTCTTC	CASSFLAGNSYNEQFF
TRBV7-2	NA	TRBJ1-6	NA	TGTGCCAGCCTACTAGGGAGGCAGGGGCCCTCCCTCCACTTT	CASLLGRQGPSLHF
TRBV27	TRBD2	TRBJ2-7	many	TGTGCCAGCAGCCACCGGGGGGCCTACGAGCAGTACTTC	CASSHRGAYEQYF
TRBV6-1	NA	TRBJ2-3	NA	TGTGCCAGCGCTCAGGGCCTAAGCACAGATACGCAGTATTTT	CASAQGLSTDTQYF
TRBV20-1	TRBD2	TRBJ2-1	many	TGCAGTGCTAGAGATAAAGCGGGGGGGCTCCCCTCCTACAATGAGCAGTTCTTC	CSARDKAGGLPSYNEQFF
TRBV7-2	NA	TRBJ2-5	many	TGTGCCAGCAGCTTAAATGGAGCGGGGACACAAGAGACCCAGTACTTC	CASSLNGAGTQETQYF
TRBV5-1	NA	TRBJ1-1	NA	TGCGCCAGCACCTCAAGGCGGAGGGCCGGAGCTGAAGCTTTCTTT	CASTSRRRAGAEAFF
TRBV6-1	NA	TRBJ2-1	many	TGTGCCAGCAGCGGCAGGTCCTTGGGTGAGCAGTTCTTC	CASSGRSLGEQFF
TRBV6-5	TRBD2	TRBJ2-3	many	TGTGCCAGCAGTTTTCCGGGACTAGCGGGGGGCCGATCAACAGATACGCAGTATTTT	CASSFPGLAGGRSTDTQYF
TRBV7-6	NA	TRBJ2-7	many	TGTGCCAGCAGTGGGGGACCTGCCTACGAGCAGTACTTC	CASSGGPAYEQYF
TRBV2	NA	TRBJ1-1	many	TGTGCCAGCAACCGGCGGAGAGGGAACACTGAAGCTTTCTTT	CASNRRRGNTEAFF
TRBV6-1	NA	TRBJ1-1	NA	TGTGCCAGCAGTGAGTCGAACACTGAAGCTTTCTTT	CASSESNTEAFF
TRBV20-1	TRBD1	TRBJ1-5	many	TGCAGTGCAGGGACAGGGGTAGGATGGCCCCAGCATTTT	CSAGTGVGWPQHF
TRBV12-3/TRBV12-4	NA	TRBJ2-5	many	TGTGCCAGCAGTTTAAGAGGGCAAGAGACCCAGTACTTC	CASSLRGQETQYF
TRBV11-2	NA	TRBJ2-7	NA	TGTGCCAGCAGCTTGTTTTGGTACAGTTCCTACGAGCAGTACTTC	CASSLFWYSSYEQYF
TRBV6-2/TRBV6-3	TRBD2	TRBJ2-3	many	TGTGCCAGCAGTTACCCCAACCCTCTCCTAGCGGGGGATACAGATACGCAGTATTTT	CASSYPNPLLAGDTDTQYF
TRBV12-3/TRBV12-4	TRBD2	TRBJ2-1	many	TGTGCCAGCCGTTTGGGACTATCCCACTACAATGAGCAGTTCTTC	CASRLGLSHYNEQFF
TRBV5-1	TRBD1	TRBJ1-1	many	TGCGCCAGCAGCATCGGGACAGCAAACACTGAAGCTTTCTTT	CASSIGTANTEAFF
TRBV12-3/TRBV12-4	NA	TRBJ1-4	many	TGTGCCAGCAGTCAACCTCCGGGACGCGGAAATGAAAAACTGTTTTTT	CASSQPPGRGNEKLFF
TRBV6-1	NA	TRBJ1-5	few	TGTGCCTCCTACCTCGGGGGGACGTTCAATCAGCCCCAGCATTTT	CASYLGGTFNQPQHF
TRBV27	NA	TRBJ1-2	many	TGTGCCAGCAGGCCAGGAGGGTCACTCTATGGCTACACCTTC	CASRPGGSLYGYTF
TRBV5-6	NA	TRBJ2-4	many	TGTGCCAGCAGCTTGTCCAGGGTCTCCAAAAACATTCAGTACTTC	CASSLSRVSKNIQYF
TRBV6-2/TRBV6-3	TRBD1	TRBJ2-7	many	TGTGCCAGCAGTTATCGCCGGGACAGCTACGAGCAGTACTTC	CASSYRRDSYEQYF
TRBV13	TRBD2	TRBJ2-3	few	TGTGCCAGCAGCTTAGGCCTCCGGACTAGCGGTACAGATACGCAGTATTTT	CASSLGLRTSGTDTQYF
TRBV12-3/TRBV12-4	TRBD2	TRBJ2-2	many	TGTGCCAGCAGTTTAGGAGCGGGAGCTTTCGGGGAGCTGTTTTTT	CASSLGAGAFGELFF
TRBV5-6	TRBD1	TRBJ2-2	many	TGTGCCAGCAGCTTGTTGTCAGGGGGCATGTCGAACACCGGGGAGCTGTTTTTT	CASSLLSGGMSNTGELFF
TRBV10-3	NA	TRBJ1-1	many	TGTGCCATCAGTGATCGCTGGAACACTGAAGCTTTCTTT	CAISDRWNTEAFF
TRBV20-1	TRBD2	TRBJ2-2	once	TGCAGTGCTAGAGGGCAAGCGGGAGCCGGCGGGGAGCTGTTTTTT	CSARGQAGAGGELFF
TRBV7-2	NA	TRBJ1-3	many	TGTGCCAGCACCCCGAGGGGAACTGGAAACACCATATATTTT	CASTPRGTGNTIYF
TRBV5-1	NA	TRBJ2-3	many	TGCGCCAGCAGCTCAATCACAGATACGCAGTATTTT	CASSSITDTQYF
TRBV5-1	NA	TRBJ2-7	NA	TGCGCCAGCAGCTTGGCAGGACAAGGGAGCGTCTACGAGCAGTACTTC	CASSLAGQGSVYEQYF
TRBV7-4	NA	TRBJ2-3	NA	TGTGCCAGCAGCTTAGGACGTCAACGTCGTGGGGGAAAAGTGAAGGCAGATACGCAGTATTTT	CASSLGRQRRGGKVKADTQYF